This T cell receptor (beta chain) was identified during a study of blood T cell repertoires in COVID-19. For the study at large: Specimens from acute and convalescent COVID-19 originated in the United States, Italy and Spain.

Only a few counts were recorded for this clone. The germline V gene has CDR1 LNHDA and CDR2 SQIVND (reference sequence). The CDR3 is 14 amino acids. Deletions cut 3 bases from V and 0 bases from J, with 9 bases between. The repertoire was sequenced with immunoSEQ multiplex PCR; TCRdb's copy has only in-frame clones and lacks some. This repertoire shows around 280,000 clones, 75% to 90% found once; its top ten account for about 2.2%. The sequenced sample consisted of peripheral blood. The chain uses TRBV19 and TRBJ2-7, with a possible D match to TRBD1 (5 bases). This TCR was sampled from a woman in her thirties who had recovered from COVID-19. Written as DNA, the CDR3 is TGTGCCAGTAGTATCCTCAGGGACTCCTACGAGCAGTACTTC. Protein sequence: CASSILRDSYEQYF.